This is a list of T cell receptor beta chains from one sample in a study of shared clonotypes between healthy human individuals. The data were produced by immunoSEQ multiplex PCR, yet TCRdb's version contains in-frame clones alone and is incomplete. The data show roughly 2.2 million clones, just over 90% seen once. Sequenced input: naive CD4+ T cells from PBMCs. The receptors shown here come from a young man in good health. Some clones in this sample may be carry-over from other donors' samples. Both conserved end residues are part of each CDR3. The D gene is left open where the match is weak. Size is omitted from some rows. Given values are once, few, many or a class for expanded clones.

j_call,clone_size,d_call,v_call,cdr3_aa,cdr3_nt
TRBJ2-7,NA,TRBD2,TRBV11-2,CASSLTSGSEEQYF,TGTGCCAGCAGCTTGACTAGCGGGAGTGAAGAGCAGTACTTC
TRBJ1-3,NA,TRBD1,TRBV2,CASSIDRGILGNTIYF,TGTGCCAGCAGTATAGACAGGGGAATTCTCGGAAACACCATATATTTT
TRBJ2-7,NA,NA,TRBV4-1,CASSPEPLASANFGGEQYF,TGCGCCAGCAGCCCAGAACCCCTGGCTAGCGCAAATTTCGGCGGGGAGCAGTACTTC
TRBJ2-5,NA,TRBD2,TRBV2,CASSGGLAGGETQYF,TGTGCCAGCAGTGGGGGACTAGCGGGAGGAGAGACCCAGTACTTC
TRBJ2-5,NA,NA,TRBV7-3,CASSLVRTETQYF,TGTGCCAGCAGCTTGGTCCGCACGGAGACCCAGTACTTC
TRBJ1-5,NA,TRBD1,TRBV28,CASKQGGDQPQHF,TGTGCCTCGAAACAGGGGGGTGATCAGCCCCAGCATTTT
TRBJ1-5,few,TRBD1,TRBV10-3,CAISESRTGTYQPQHF,TGTGCCATCAGTGAGTCTAGGACAGGTACTTATCAGCCCCAGCATTTT
TRBJ2-1,NA,TRBD2,TRBV5-1,CASSEVGAGAYNEQFF,TGCGCCAGCAGCGAGGTTGGCGCGGGGGCCTACAATGAGCAGTTCTTC
TRBJ1-1,few,NA,TRBV18,CASSSRGGDEAFF,TGTGCCAGCTCGTCCCGTGGGGGCGATGAAGCTTTCTTT
TRBJ1-5,few,NA,TRBV30,CAWAAVNSNQPQHF,TGTGCCTGGGCCGCGGTTAATAGCAATCAGCCCCAGCATTTT
TRBJ2-3,NA,TRBD2,TRBV7-2,CASSFRRESTDTQYF,TGTGCCAGCAGCTTCCGGCGGGAGAGCACAGATACGCAGTATTTT
TRBJ2-3,NA,NA,TRBV5-1,CASSLAGATQYF,TGCGCCAGCAGCTTGGCTGGGGCTACGCAGTATTTT
TRBJ1-5,NA,NA,TRBV7-9,CASSPQGQNQPQHF,TGTGCCAGCAGCCCCCAAGGACAAAATCAGCCCCAGCATTTT
TRBJ1-2,NA,TRBD1,TRBV28,CASRWQGAPGYTF,TGTGCCAGTCGGTGGCAGGGGGCGCCTGGCTACACCTTC
TRBJ2-1,NA,NA,TRBV28,CASSSAGGVDEQFF,TGTGCCAGCAGTTCGGCAGGGGGGGTCGATGAGCAGTTCTTC